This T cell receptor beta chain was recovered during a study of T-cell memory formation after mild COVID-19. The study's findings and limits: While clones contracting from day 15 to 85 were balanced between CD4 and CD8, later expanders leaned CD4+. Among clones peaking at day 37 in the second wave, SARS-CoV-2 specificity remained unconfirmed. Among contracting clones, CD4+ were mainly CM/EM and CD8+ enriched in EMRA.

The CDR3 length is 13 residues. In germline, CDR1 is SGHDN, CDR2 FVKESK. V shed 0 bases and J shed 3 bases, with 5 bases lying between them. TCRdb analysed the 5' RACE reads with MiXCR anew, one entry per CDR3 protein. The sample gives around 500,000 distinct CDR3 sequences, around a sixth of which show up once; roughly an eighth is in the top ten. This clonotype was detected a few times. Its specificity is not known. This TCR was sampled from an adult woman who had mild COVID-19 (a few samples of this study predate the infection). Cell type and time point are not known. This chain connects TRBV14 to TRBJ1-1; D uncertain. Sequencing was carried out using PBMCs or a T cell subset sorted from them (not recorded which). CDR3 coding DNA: TGTGCCAGCAGCCAAGACCCGTACACTGAAGCTTTCTTT. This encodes CASSQDPYTEAFF.